The next 14 T cell receptor beta chains were all read from a single sample in a study of cytomegalovirus exposure and HLA in healthy donors. Primers: 60 Vbeta forward and 13 Jbeta reverse. TCRdb's copy holds only in-frame clones and misses some; the assay was immunoSEQ multiplex PCR. The sample lists about 130,000 clones, 81% seen once, with 3% to 4% in the top ten. The specimen sequenced was PBMCs. The receptor set was obtained from a man between 18 and 29 years old in good health and CMV-seropositive.

The chain combines TRBV6-6 with TRBJ2-7; 7 bases line up with TRBD1. V gave up 6 bases and J gave up 3 bases; unmatched junction bases: 8. Germline loops: CDR1 MNHNY, CDR2 SVGAGI (reference sequence). The CDR3 is 14 residues long. CDR3 amino acids: CASSARDSNYEQYF. Written as DNA, the CDR3 is TGTGCCAGCAGCGCTCGGGACAGTAACTACGAGCAGTACTTC.

The chain employs TRBV7-2 and TRBJ2-1; the D gene is possibly TRBD2 (6 bases). V was cut by 2 bases and J by 9 bases, with 11 bases left in between. The germline V gene encodes CDR1 SGHTA and CDR2 FQGNSA. The CDR3 loop spans 13 amino acids. The CDR3 here is CASSLIGGSEQFF. In DNA form, the CDR3 reads TGTGCCAGCAGCTTAATCGGGGGAAGTGAGCAGTTCTTC.

The chain employs TRBV30 and TRBJ1-1; the D is unclear. Germline-derived CDR1 and CDR2 are GTSNPN and SVGIG (reference sequence). The CDR3 consists of 15 residues. Trimming stripped 4 bases from V and 1 base from J, with 16 bases between. CDR3 sequence (DNA): TGTGCCTGGAAAATCTATGGAACAGCGAACACTGAAGCTTTCTTT. This gives the protein CAWKIYGTANTEAFF.

This clone came up a few times. The chain couples TRBV15 to TRBJ1-2; D gene ambiguous. Trimming stripped 3 bases from V and 3 bases from J, with 23 bases between. Germline lookup yields CDR1 LNHNV and CDR2 YYDKDF (reference sequence). This CDR3 region has 18 residues. The CDR3 is CATSSLTSGFGLDYGYTF. CDR3 nucleotides: TGTGCCACCAGCAGTCTCACCTCGGGGTTCGGACTCGACTATGGCTACACCTTC.

The chain joins TRBV7-9 to TRBJ2-5; 9 nucleotides line up with TRBD1. This CDR3 is 19 amino acids long. Losses at the gene ends were 2 bases for V and 2 bases for J; bases not matched to a gene: 15. Per the germline V gene, CDR1 is SEHNR and CDR2 is FQNEAQ (reference sequence). CDR3 sequence reads: CASSLMGQGIESLQETQYF. In DNA form, the CDR3 reads TGTGCCAGCAGCTTAATGGGACAGGGTATAGAGTCGCTACAAGAGACCCAGTACTTC.

This sequence joins TRBV9 and TRBJ2-2; D is ambiguous. There are 16 residues in the CDR3. V was shortened by 4 bases and J by 5 bases, with 18 bases between the two germline ends. Germline loops: CDR1 SGDLS, CDR2 YYNGEE. CDR3 region: CASSRKLRVPTGELFF. The CDR3 nucleotides are TGTGCCAGCAGCCGAAAGCTCCGGGTCCCGACCGGGGAGCTGTTTTTT. Full variable domain (outside the CDR3, taken from reference TRBV9 and TRBJ2-2): DSGVTQTPKHLITATGQRVTLRCSPRSGDLSVYWYQQSLDQGLQFLIQYYNGEERAKGNILERFSAQQFPDLHSELNLSSLELGDSALYFCASSRKLRVPTGELFFGEGSRLTVL.

The gene calls are TRBV9 and TRBJ2-1, with TRBD2 matching 8 bases. Germline assignment: CDR1 SGDLS and CDR2 YYNGEE. V shed 3 bases, J shed 9 bases, and the junction held 14 bases outside the gene matches. The CDR3 is 16 amino acids. DNA for the CDR3: TGTGCCAGCAGCGCAACTACCGGGACTAGGATTACTGAGCAGTTCTTC. Translated: CASSATTGTRITEQFF.

The rearrangement links TRBV5-1 to TRBJ1-2; a weak D match, TRBD1 (6 bases). CDR3 length equals 12 residues. V was cut by 0 bases and J by 9 bases, with 9 bases left in between. The V gene's germline CDR1 is SGHRS and CDR2 YFSETQ. The CDR3 DNA follows: TGCGCCAGCAGCTTGGTACGGGACAGCTACACCTTC. Its translation: CASSLVRDSYTF.

J is TRBJ1-6 and V is TRBV19; 10 bases agree with TRBD1. Per germline, CDR1 LNHDA and CDR2 SQIVND (reference sequence). The J segment lost 10 bases and the V segment lost 5 bases, leaving 5 bases of the junction unmatched. CDR3 size: 14 residues. DNA for the CDR3: TGTGCCAGTAGTCCCGGGACAGGGGCATCACCCCTCCACTTT. Its protein is CASSPGTGASPLHF.

The V gene is TRBV6-1, the J gene TRBJ1-6, with TRBD1 matching 7 bases. J was trimmed by 13 bases and V by 1 base; bases with no gene match: 7. Germline CDR1 is MNHNS and CDR2 is SASEGT. CDR3 length: 14 amino acids. Here the CDR3 reads CASSEGGQYRPLHF. In nucleotides, the CDR3 is TGTGCCAGCAGTGAAGGGGGACAGTATAGGCCCCTCCACTTT.

The chain uses TRBV11-3 and TRBJ1-1; no definite D call. Per the germline V gene, CDR1 is SGHNT and CDR2 is YENEEA. The CDR3 loop spans 13 amino acids. V lost 2 bases and J lost 8, with 12 bases in between. The CDR3 here is CASSLNRLSEAFF. The CDR3 DNA is TGTGCCAGCAGCTTAAATAGACTTTCCGAAGCTTTCTTT.

The sample holds one count of this clone. The chain uses TRBV4-1 and TRBJ2-4; 7 bases fit TRBD2. V shed 0 bases and J 8 bases; nucleotides not matched to a gene: 7. From germline, CDR1 is MGHRA and CDR2 YSYEKL. CDR3 size: 15 residues. The CDR3 is CASSQDGGGRDIQYF. For the CDR3, the DNA is TGCGCCAGCAGCCAAGATGGGGGGGGAAGGGACATTCAGTACTTC.

V and J are TRBV27 and TRBJ1-5, with no clear D. Germline V gene lookup returns CDR1 MNHEY and CDR2 SMNVEV (reference sequence). The V end was cut by 4 bases, the J end by 1 base, with 8 bases between. The CDR3 spans 14 residues. The CDR3 loop is CASSSPGSNQPQHF. As DNA, the CDR3 is TGTGCCAGCAGTTCGCCCGGGAGCAATCAGCCCCAGCATTTT.

The gene calls are TRBV5-6 and TRBJ2-3; 12 bases align to TRBD2. CDR1 is SGHDT, CDR2 YYEEEE, per germline. Losses at the gene ends were 5 bases for V and 4 bases for J; bases not matched to a gene: 5. The CDR3 has 15 amino acids. CDR3 DNA: TGTGCCAGCAGGACTAGCGGGAGATTAGCAGATACGCAGTATTTT. Protein: CASRTSGRLADTQYF.